The 32 T cell receptor beta chains given below trace back to one sample, sequenced in a study of T-cell reconstitution after alpha-beta-depleted transplantation in children. As it was prepared, the TCRbeta library received unique molecular identifiers. TCRdb redid the calling of the PCR reads with MiXCR, one entry per CDR3 protein. The sample shows 490,000 or so distinct CDR3 sequences, approximately 13% of them seen only once. The sequences come from PBMCs from the stem cell graft donor, collected from the stem cell graft. The receptors were gathered from a human donor who donated a stem cell graft to a child with combined immunodeficiency.

The chain employs TRBV15 and TRBJ2-5, with no clear D. This CDR3 has 13 amino acids. Trimming left V 4 bases short and J 5 bases short, with 11 bases between. Germline assignment: CDR1 LNHNV and CDR2 YYDKDF (reference sequence). CDR3 nucleotides: TGTGCCACCAGCACTAGAGGCAGGGAGACCCAGTACTTC. It yields the protein CATSTRGRETQYF.

This rearrangement joins TRBV6-2 or TRBV6-3 to TRBJ1-5; no reliable D call. Germline CDR1 MNHEY, CDR2 SVGEGT. Trimming shortened V by 4 bases and J by 0 bases, and 13 bases separated the two germline ends. The CDR3 covers 16 residues. CDR3 sequence reads: CASSLTRTGSNQPQHF. Written as DNA, the CDR3 is TGTGCCAGCAGTTTAACGCGGACGGGTAGCAATCAGCCCCAGCATTTT.

CDR3: CASSPAGGSGANVLTF. CDR3 nucleotide sequence: TGTGCCAGCTCACCGGCCGGGGGCTCTGGGGCCAACGTCCTGACTTTC. V gene TRBV18 combines with J gene TRBJ2-6, with TRBD2 as a possible D gene (6 bases). Trimming stripped 3 bases from V and 0 bases from J, with 9 bases between. The CDR3 runs to 16 residues. The germline gives CDR1 KGHSH, CDR2 LQKENI.

The chain uses TRBV30 and TRBJ2-7, with D possibly being TRBD1 or TRBD2 (5 bases each). V was cut by 3 bases and J by 3 bases, with 15 bases left in between. CDR1 is GTSNPN and CDR2 is SVGIG in the germline V gene (reference sequence). The CDR3 covers 14 residues. DNA of the CDR3: TGTGCCTGGAGGGGAGTCGACAGAGACTACGAGCAGTACTTC. Protein product: CAWRGVDRDYEQYF.

The table lists this clonotype with many counts. The chain recombines TRBV6-1 with TRBJ2-6, with a weak D call TRBD1 (5 bases). The length of the CDR3 is 15 residues. V lost 0 bases, J lost 4 bases, and 7 bases lay in between. Germline V gene sequence: CDR1 MNHNS, CDR2 SASEGT. Here the CDR3 reads CASSEAGEGANVLTF. The CDR3 DNA reads as TGTGCCAGCAGTGAAGCAGGGGAAGGGGCCAACGTCCTGACTTTC.

This clonotype has a handful of counts. The gene calls are TRBV5-1 and TRBJ1-1, with TRBD1 matching over 7 bases. The germline V gene has CDR1 SGHRS and CDR2 YFSETQ. V lost 2 bases to trimming and J lost 0 bases; unmatched junction nucleotides: 7. The CDR3 totals 16 residues. The CDR3 DNA follows: TGCGCCAGCAGCTTCATCGCAGGGGGTATGAACACTGAAGCTTTCTTT. This codes for CASSFIAGGMNTEAFF. Based on the CDR3 plus reference TRBV5-1 and TRBJ1-1, the full variable domain is KAGVTQTPRYLIKTRGQQVTLSCSPISGHRSVSWYQQTPGQGLQFLFEYFSETQRNKGNFPGRFSGRQFSNSRSEMNVSTLELGDSALYLCASSFIAGGMNTEAFFGQGTRLTVV.

The V call is TRBV11-3, the J call TRBJ2-3; no clear D gene. CDR3 length: 12 residues. Germline CDR1 reads SGHNT; CDR2 reads YENEEA. Trimming took 5 bases from V and 4 from J, leaving 7 bases between them. This chain's CDR3 is CASSQPSDTQYF. The CDR3 nucleotides are TGTGCCAGCAGCCAACCTTCAGATACGCAGTATTTT.

The sample holds a few counts of this clonotype. The gene calls are TRBV7-9 and TRBJ1-5; 7 bases are a match to TRBD1. Germline CDR1 SEHNR, CDR2 FQNEAQ (reference sequence). J lost 6 bases, V lost 3 bases, and 8 bases had no gene match. The CDR3 consists of 15 residues. The CDR3 protein is CASSLAGTVGQPQHF. The CDR3, as DNA: TGTGCCAGCAGCTTGGCCGGGACAGTCGGTCAGCCCCAGCATTTT.

The chain employs TRBV20-1 and TRBJ1-3, with TRBD1 identical over 8 bases. From germline, CDR1 is DFQATT and CDR2 SNEGSKA (reference sequence). With V trimmed by 0 bases and J by 4 bases, 5 bases remained unmatched. The CDR3 totals 15 residues. Here the CDR3 reads CSAREQGAQGNTIYF. The DNA for the CDR3 is TGCAGTGCTAGAGAGCAGGGGGCGCAGGGAAACACCATATATTTT.

CDR3 sequence: CSAGTYNEQFF. CDR3 coding DNA: TGCAGCGCGGGGACCTACAATGAGCAGTTCTTC. The V gene is TRBV29-1, the J gene TRBJ2-1; a weak D match, TRBD2 (5 bases). V lost 7 bases, J lost 2 bases, and 6 bases lay in between. The germline V gene encodes CDR1 SQVTM and CDR2 ANQGSEA. The CDR3 runs to 11 residues.

V usage is TRBV28 and J usage is TRBJ1-3, with 7 positions matching TRBD1. CDR1 MDHEN and CDR2 SYDVKM come from the germline V gene. J lost 3 bases, V lost 6 bases, and 2 bases had no gene match. The CDR3 consists of 13 residues. The CDR3 loop is CASSQGGGNTIYF. CDR3 sequence (DNA): TGTGCCAGCAGCCAGGGGGGTGGAAACACCATATATTTT.

The chain links TRBV7-2 to TRBJ1-6; D is undetermined. CDR3 length: 14 residues. CDR1 and CDR2 (germline): SGHTA, FQGNSA. V lost 5 bases to trimming and J lost 4 bases, with 9 bases between them. CDR3 loop: CASSPREYNSPLHF. The CDR3 bases are TGTGCCAGCAGCCCTAGGGAGTATAATTCACCCCTCCACTTT.

This clonotype was recorded a few times. The rearrangement uses TRBV4-2 and TRBJ2-2, with 9 positions matching TRBD2. Losses at the gene ends were 4 bases for V and 2 bases for J; bases not matched to a gene: 8. CDR3 length: 17 amino acids. Germline assignment: CDR1 LGHNA and CDR2 YNFKEQ. CDR3 sequence (DNA): TGTGCCAGCAGCCCCAGCGGGCGGGAGGGCAACACCGGGGAGCTGTTTTTT. This encodes CASSPSGREGNTGELFF.

V and J are TRBV24-1 and TRBJ2-1; 7 nucleotides align to TRBD1. After removal of 4 bases from V and 7 bases from J, the junction contained 6 bases not matched to a gene. Per the germline V gene, CDR1 is KGHDR and CDR2 is SFDVKD. This CDR3 comprises 14 residues. The CDR3 here is CATSEGDSWNEQFF. CDR3 bases: TGTGCCACCAGTGAGGGGGACAGTTGGAATGAGCAGTTCTTC.

This clonotype was counted many times. The chain is built from TRBV28 and TRBJ2-1; D unresolved. This CDR3 comprises 15 residues. Germline-derived CDR1 and CDR2 are MDHEN and SYDVKM. The V and J ends lost 1 base and 7 bases respectively, with 14 bases between them. The DNA for the CDR3 is TGTGCCAGCAGTTTATTCTTGGCTAGGCCAAATGAGCAGTTCTTC. It is translated as CASSLFLARPNEQFF.

The chain links TRBV6-1 to TRBJ1-3; no reliable D call. Trimming shortened V by 7 bases and J by 4 bases, and 17 bases separated the two germline ends. CDR1 and CDR2 from the germline V gene are MNHNS and SASEGT. This CDR3 comprises 15 residues. CDR3 nucleotides: TGTGCCAGCACCCATAACCGAGGGTTGGGAAACACCATATATTTT. It encodes CASTHNRGLGNTIYF.

This clonotype was observed many times. The chain recombines TRBV6-5 with TRBJ2-1, with D hard to call. Germline V gives CDR1 MNHEY, CDR2 SVGAGI. Trimming cost V 8 bases and J 0 bases, with 8 bases left between them. CDR3 length: 13 amino acids. The CDR3 DNA is TGTGCCAGCGGGTACTCCTCCTACAATGAGCAGTTCTTC. This translates into CASGYSSYNEQFF.

The chain couples TRBV28 to TRBJ1-5; possibly TRBD1 for D (6 bases). Germline CDR1 MDHEN, CDR2 SYDVKM. The CDR3 totals 16 residues. V lost 4 bases and J 0 bases, leaving 13 bases between the germline ends. The DNA for the CDR3 is TGTGCCAGCAGTTCAGAAGGACAGTATAGCAATCAGCCCCAGCATTTT. Its translation: CASSSEGQYSNQPQHF.

This clonotype was seen more than once but under ten times. The V call is TRBV24-1, the J call TRBJ2-1; TRBD2 matches at 8 bases. From germline, CDR1 is KGHDR and CDR2 SFDVKD. After removal of 1 base from V and 3 bases from J, the junction contained 7 bases not matched to a gene. The CDR3 loop spans 17 amino acids. The CDR3 sequence: CATSDFRAGGNYNEQFF. CDR3 DNA sequence: TGTGCCACCAGTGATTTTAGGGCGGGGGGAAACTACAATGAGCAGTTCTTC.

This clonotype appeared a few times. The chain has TRBV12-5 and TRBJ2-7; 8 bases agree with TRBD1. CDR3 size: 16 residues. Germline trimming cut 6 bases from V and 0 bases from J; bases unmatched to any gene: 10. Per germline, CDR1 LGHNT and CDR2 FRNRAP. CDR3 in DNA: TGTGCTAGTGGGGATACCCGACAGGGGAGCTCCTACGAGCAGTACTTC. Its protein is CASGDTRQGSSYEQYF.

This chain links TRBV27 with TRBJ2-7; possible D gene TRBD1, 5 bases. This CDR3 is 14 amino acids long. The germline gives CDR1 MNHEY, CDR2 SMNVEV (reference sequence). V was clipped by 3 bases and J by 4 bases, with 13 bases between them. DNA of the CDR3: TGTGCCAGCAGTTTCCTAGGGGATCGGTACGAGCAGTACTTC. It yields the protein CASSFLGDRYEQYF.

This clonotype was observed a handful of times. DNA for the CDR3: TGCGCCAGCAGCCTCGGCCCCGGACAGGGGGCAATTGGCTACACCTTC. Translation: CASSLGPGQGAIGYTF. The rearrangement links TRBV5-1 to TRBJ1-2; the match to TRBD1 covers 11 bases. This CDR3 is 16 amino acids long. The J segment lost 7 bases and the V segment lost 4 bases, leaving 12 bases of the junction unmatched. The germline gives CDR1 SGHRS, CDR2 YFSETQ.

The V gene is TRBV7-2, the J gene TRBJ2-7, with no clear D. Trimming took off 6 bases at V and 1 base at J, with 7 bases between the two ends. Germline CDR1 reads SGHTA; CDR2 reads FQGNSA. The CDR3 loop spans 12 amino acids. The DNA of the CDR3 is TGTGCCAGCAGTCGCGTTTCCTACGAGCAGTACTTC. Translating gives CASSRVSYEQYF.

V and J are TRBV6-1 and TRBJ1-1; D is ambiguous. The germline gives CDR1 MNHNS, CDR2 SASEGT. V dropped 2 bases and J dropped 5 bases, with 12 bases sitting between them. The CDR3 is 14 amino acids. CDR3 DNA sequence: TGTGCCAGCAGTGAAATCTGGGAAACGACTGAAGCTTTCTTT. Translated: CASSEIWETTEAFF.

The chain has TRBV6-1 and TRBJ1-6; TRBD1 might be the D (5 bases). This CDR3 spans 13 amino acids. Germline loops: CDR1 MNHNS, CDR2 SASEGT. Trimming took 5 bases from V and 4 from J, leaving 6 bases between them. CDR3 DNA: TGTGCCAGCAGTCGACAGTATAATTCACCCCTCCACTTT. It yields the protein CASSRQYNSPLHF.

This rearrangement joins TRBV12-3 or TRBV12-4 to TRBJ1-2; no clear D. The CDR3 is 14 residues long. V dropped 4 bases and J dropped 0 bases, with 9 bases sitting between them. CDR3 sequence reads: CASSSNKANYGYTF. CDR3 nucleotide sequence: TGTGCCAGCAGTTCGAATAAAGCTAACTATGGCTACACCTTC.

The table lists this clonotype with a few counts. The genes are TRBV7-2 and TRBJ1-1; TRBD1 matches at 9 bases. Germline CDR1 and CDR2: SGHTA and FQGNSA. V lost 0 bases, J lost 0 bases, and 2 bases stayed unmatched. The CDR3 sequence is 16 residues long. CDR3 protein: CASSLAGQGLNTEAFF. The DNA for the CDR3 is TGTGCCAGCAGCTTAGCGGGACAGGGCCTGAACACTGAAGCTTTCTTT.

This rearrangement joins TRBV20-1 to TRBJ2-7, with D hard to call. Germline loops: CDR1 DFQATT, CDR2 SNEGSKA (reference sequence). V gave up 6 bases and J gave up 0 bases, with 15 bases separating them. This CDR3 contains 14 residues. In DNA form, the CDR3 reads TGCAGTGCCGAGCCGGCGGTAGGCTCCTACGAGCAGTACTTC. The encoded protein is CSAEPAVGSYEQYF.

This chain links TRBV3-1 with TRBJ1-1; perhaps TRBD1 as D (5 bases). Germline values: CDR1 LGHDT, CDR2 YNNKEL (reference sequence). This CDR3 region has 12 residues. Trimming stripped 1 base from V and 7 bases from J, with 7 bases between. CDR3 DNA sequence: TGTGCCAGCAGCCAAGCTGGGGGTGAAGCTTTCTTT. Protein sequence: CASSQAGGEAFF. Full variable domain (outside the CDR3, taken from reference TRBV3-1 and TRBJ1-1): DTAVSQTPKYLVTQMGNDKSIKCEQNLGHDTMYWYKQDSKKFLKIMFSYNNKELIINETVPNRFSPKSPDKAHLNLHINSLELGDSAVYFCASSQAGGEAFFGQGTRLTVV.

The sample holds many counts of this clonotype. The chain recombines TRBV6-5 with TRBJ2-7; 10 bases are a match to TRBD2. With 1 base clipped from V and 4 bases from J, the junction kept 7 bases outside the gene matches. Germline assignment: CDR1 MNHEY and CDR2 SVGAGI. The CDR3 is made up of 16 amino acids. This chain's CDR3 is CASSYYLAGARYEQYF. The CDR3 DNA reads as TGTGCCAGCAGTTACTATCTAGCGGGAGCTCGGTACGAGCAGTACTTC.

The table lists this clonotype with a few counts. The V call is TRBV12-3 or TRBV12-4, the J call TRBJ2-5; the D gene is possibly TRBD2 (5 bases). V lost 1 base and J lost 4, with 22 bases in between. This CDR3 has 18 residues. The CDR3: CASSLGIGRAIRRETQYF. The CDR3 region has the DNA TGTGCCAGCAGTTTAGGCATCGGGCGGGCAATACGACGAGAGACCCAGTACTTC.

This chain uses TRBV5-6 with TRBJ1-2, with D unclear. V gave up 2 bases and J gave up 7 bases, with 18 bases separating them. The V gene's germline CDR1 is SGHDT and CDR2 YYEEEE. There are 15 residues in the CDR3. The CDR3 protein is CASSFVQTQWGGYTF. CDR3 DNA: TGTGCCAGCAGCTTCGTACAGACTCAGTGGGGTGGCTACACCTTC.